The 31 T cell receptor beta chains given below trace back to one sample, sequenced in a study of response to subunit inactivated influenza vaccine. TCRdb re-called the RT-PCR reads with MiXCR, one entry per CDR3 protein. The sample holds roughly 710,000 distinct CDR3 sequences, 14% seen once. The sample was PBMCs from blood, taken 14 to 15 days before vaccination. The receptors come from a man aged 50 or older who received an inactivated influenza vaccine.

The chain has TRBV4-2 and TRBJ2-7; 7 nucleotides line up with TRBD2. Trimming removed 1 base from V and 2 bases from J; junction bases left unmatched: 5. Germline V gene data show CDR1 as LGHNA and CDR2 as YNFKEQ. There are 15 residues in the CDR3. The CDR3 loop is CASSQGRAGTYEQYF. The CDR3 DNA sequence: TGTGCCAGCAGCCAAGGAAGAGCGGGGACCTACGAGCAGTACTTC.

This clonotype turned up a few times. V and J are TRBV7-2 and TRBJ1-5; D is ambiguous. Germline CDR1 is SGHTA and CDR2 is FQGNSA. The V and J ends lost 3 bases and 3 bases respectively, with 9 bases between them. This CDR3 has 14 amino acids. CDR3 in amino acids: CASSFGRINQPQHF. Here the CDR3 DNA reads TGTGCCAGCAGCTTCGGACGGATCAATCAGCCCCAGCATTTT.

In this sample, this clonotype turned up a few times. J is TRBJ2-3 and V is TRBV4-3; possibly TRBD1 for D (6 bases). Per germline, CDR1 LGHNA and CDR2 YSLEER. Between the trimmed V and J ends, which lost 5 bases and 5 bases, there was a span of 17 bases. The CDR3 is 15 residues long. This CDR3 reads CASSTQWAGVDTQYF. The CDR3 region has the DNA TGCGCCAGCAGCACCCAATGGGCAGGGGTAGATACGCAGTATTTT.

The chain joins TRBV4-3 to TRBJ2-3, with D possibly being TRBD2 (5 bases). CDR1 LGHNA and CDR2 YSLEER come from the germline V gene. CDR3 length: 14 amino acids. V lost 3 bases and J 8 bases, leaving 15 bases between the germline ends. The CDR3 DNA reads TGCGCCAGCAGCCACGCAGGAAGTGGAGGTACGCAGTATTTT. Translating it yields CASSHAGSGGTQYF.

This sequence joins TRBV29-1 and TRBJ2-7, with D unresolved. The length of the CDR3 is 13 residues. V lost 4 bases to trimming and J lost 0 bases, with 10 bases between them. CDR1 SQVTM and CDR2 ANQGSEA come from the germline V gene. In nucleotides, the CDR3 is TGCAGCGTTGTTTTGCTTAGCTCCTACGAGCAGTACTTC. Translation: CSVVLLSSYEQYF.

The chain carries TRBV29-1 and TRBJ2-5; perhaps D is TRBD1 or TRBD2 (7 bases each). The CDR3 runs 12 residues. Trimming removed 4 bases at V and 5 bases at J, with 11 bases between. Per the germline V gene, CDR1 is SQVTM and CDR2 is ANQGSEA. The DNA of the CDR3 is TGCAGCGTTGCCAGGGGGGGCGAGACCCAGTACTTC. Protein sequence: CSVARGGETQYF.

This clonotype came up a few times. The CDR3 coding sequence is TGCGCCAGCAGCGGGACGGAGACCATGAACACTGAAGCTTTCTTT. Residues: CASSGTETMNTEAFF. The chain uses TRBV5-1 and TRBJ1-1; possible D gene TRBD1, 5 bases. Trimming removed 4 bases from V and 0 bases from J, with 13 bases in between. This CDR3 has 15 residues. In germline, CDR1 is SGHRS, CDR2 YFSETQ.

This clonotype was seen repeatedly, ten times or more. V is TRBV7-2 and J is TRBJ2-1; D is unresolved. The CDR3 contains 14 residues. The V end lost 4 bases, the J end lost 4 bases, and 11 bases lay between the germline ends. CDR1 and CDR2 (germline): SGHTA, FQGNSA. CDR3 DNA sequence: TGTGCCAGCAGCTCGAGCGTCGGATACAATGAGCAGTTCTTC. This encodes CASSSSVGYNEQFF.

In its sample, this clonotype was seen a few times. The chain is built from TRBV6-2 or TRBV6-3 and TRBJ2-1; D is undetermined. This CDR3 contains 16 residues. Trimming removed 2 bases from V and 6 bases from J, with 17 bases in between. Germline assignment: CDR1 MNHEY and CDR2 SVGEGT. CDR3 coding DNA: TGTGCCAGCAGTTACATTTCCGGCACCCTTGGCAATGAGCAGTTCTTC. It is translated as CASSYISGTLGNEQFF.

This clonotype has more than one count but fewer than ten. The CDR3 loop reads CASREQGGGTEAFF. CDR3 bases: TGTGCCAGCAGAGAGCAGGGAGGAGGCACTGAAGCTTTCTTT. This sequence joins TRBV14 and TRBJ1-1; tentatively, D is TRBD1 (5 bases). V lost 6 bases, J lost 4 bases, and 15 bases lay in between. CDR3 size: 14 residues. The germline gives CDR1 SGHDN, CDR2 FVKESK.

This rearrangement joins TRBV12-3 or TRBV12-4 to TRBJ2-7; unclear D gene. The CDR3 totals 15 residues. The V gene lost 3 bases and the J gene lost 0 bases, with 12 bases spanning the gap. The CDR3 loop is CASSFSDAGSYEQYF. CDR3 nucleotide sequence: TGTGCCAGCAGTTTCTCGGACGCTGGCTCCTACGAGCAGTACTTC.

This clonotype was seen a few times. The rearrangement joins TRBV20-1 to TRBJ1-4; 7 nucleotides align to TRBD1. V shed 5 bases and J 5 bases; nucleotides not matched to a gene: 5. The germline gives CDR1 DFQATT, CDR2 SNEGSKA (reference sequence). The CDR3 is 13 residues long. CDR3 in amino acids: CSADRALNEKLFF. The CDR3 coding sequence is TGCAGTGCTGACAGGGCACTCAATGAAAAACTGTTTTTT.

This clonotype was seen only once. V is TRBV11-2 and J is TRBJ2-7, with 11 nucleotides matching TRBD2. Germline CDR1 SGHAT, CDR2 FQNNGV. This CDR3 is built from 16 residues. After removal of 5 bases from V and 0 bases from J, the junction contained 6 bases not matched to a gene. The CDR3 loop reads CASSKAGTSGSYEQYF. The CDR3 DNA is TGTGCCAGCAGCAAGGCCGGGACTAGCGGCTCCTACGAGCAGTACTTC.

This clonotype was found a few times. V is TRBV5-1 and J is TRBJ2-7, with D uncertain. CDR1 and CDR2 (germline): SGHRS, YFSETQ. This CDR3 is 13 amino acids long. Between the trimmed V and J ends, which lost 2 bases and 2 bases, there was a span of 8 bases. This CDR3 is CASSLNQPYEQYF. The CDR3 bases are TGCGCCAGCAGCTTAAACCAACCCTACGAGCAGTACTTC.

The genes are TRBV30 and TRBJ2-5, with D tentatively TRBD2 (6 bases). CDR3 length: 14 amino acids. Per germline, CDR1 GTSNPN and CDR2 SVGIG (reference sequence). V lost 7 bases, J lost 1 base, and 16 bases lay in between. CDR3 nucleotides: TGTGCCTTGACCTTCATCGGGAGCCAAGAGACCCAGTACTTC. Residues: CALTFIGSQETQYF.

V is TRBV20-1 and J is TRBJ2-5; perhaps TRBD1 as D (5 bases). The CDR3 is 15 residues long. From germline, CDR1 is DFQATT and CDR2 SNEGSKA (reference sequence). The V end lost 5 bases, the J end lost 0 bases, and 16 bases lay between the germline ends. The CDR3, as DNA: TGCAGTGCTGACGACAGTTTTGCCGACCAAGAGACCCAGTACTTC. This encodes CSADDSFADQETQYF.

This clonotype was counted between two and nine times. This chain uses TRBV11-1 with TRBJ2-2, with D hard to call. The germline V gene encodes CDR1 SGHAT and CDR2 FQDESV (reference sequence). The CDR3 length is 14 residues. V was clipped by 5 bases and J by 3 bases, with 10 bases between them. The CDR3 bases are TGTGCCAGCAGCAGGCTTCCGGACACCGGGGAGCTGTTTTTT. Its protein product is CASSRLPDTGELFF.

The V gene is TRBV27, the J gene TRBJ1-6; D not certain. Trimming shortened V by 0 bases and J by 6 bases, and 9 bases separated the two germline ends. Germline loops: CDR1 MNHEY, CDR2 SMNVEV (reference sequence). This CDR3 spans 15 amino acids. CDR3 DNA: TGTGCCAGCAGTTTATCCACTTTAGTTAATTCACCCCTCCACTTT. Its protein product is CASSLSTLVNSPLHF.

This clonotype came up many times. The gene calls are TRBV10-3 and TRBJ1-2; D gene uncertain. This CDR3 spans 13 amino acids. Trimming stripped 3 bases from V and 5 bases from J, with 10 bases between. In germline, CDR1 is ENHRY, CDR2 SYGVKD. This CDR3 reads CAISELPAYGYTF. The DNA for the CDR3 is TGTGCCATCAGTGAACTCCCGGCGTATGGCTACACCTTC.

This clonotype was recorded a few times. This CDR3 reads CASSYRLAGVGETQYF. In DNA, the CDR3 is TGTGCCAGCAGTTACCGACTAGCGGGGGTTGGAGAGACCCAGTACTTC. The genes are TRBV6-5 and TRBJ2-5, with 12 bases fitting TRBD2. Looked up from germline, CDR1 is MNHEY and CDR2 is SVGAGI. The CDR3 length is 16 residues. V lost 2 bases and J lost 4; bases outside the gene matches: 5.

The table lists this clonotype with many counts. V and J are TRBV12-3 or TRBV12-4 and TRBJ1-2, with TRBD1 matching over 7 bases. V gave up 1 base and J gave up 9 bases; unmatched junction bases: 5. The CDR3 runs to 13 residues. The CDR3 bases are TGTGCCAGCAGTTTAGAAGGGGGCGTACGCTACACCTTC. The encoded protein is CASSLEGGVRYTF.

This clonotype was detected only a few times. The V and J genes are TRBV6-1 and TRBJ2-3; the match to TRBD1 covers 10 bases. Losses at the gene ends were 8 bases for V and 4 bases for J; bases not matched to a gene: 6. This CDR3 spans 14 amino acids. CDR1 and CDR2 from the germline V gene are MNHNS and SASEGT. CDR3 in amino acids: CASHRDRGSDTQYF. The CDR3 nucleotides are TGTGCCAGCCACCGGGACAGGGGATCAGATACGCAGTATTTT.

The J gene is TRBJ2-6, the V gene TRBV5-1; D not certain. In germline, CDR1 is SGHRS, CDR2 YFSETQ. Trimming took 2 bases from V and 2 from J, leaving 5 bases between them. This CDR3 is 14 amino acids long. The CDR3 DNA sequence: TGCGCCAGCAGCTTAAATGCTGGGGCCAACGTCCTGACTTTC. It codes for CASSLNAGANVLTF.

In regard to this clonotype: Mismatch with germline at one junction end may stem from a read error. V usage is TRBV28 and J usage is TRBJ2-3; D is possibly TRBD1 (5 bases). CDR3 length: 15 amino acids. The germline V gene has CDR1 MDHEN and CDR2 SYDVKM. This CDR3 is CASSLAELRTGTQYF. Here the CDR3 DNA reads TGTGCCAGCAGTTTAGCGGAGCTCCGAACAGGTACGCAGTATTTT.

This clonotype showed up just a few times. This chain links TRBV9 with TRBJ2-2, with 14 bases that match TRBD2. V dropped 5 bases and J dropped 4; count of bases not matched to a gene: 13. Germline V gives CDR1 SGDLS, CDR2 YYNGEE. The CDR3 runs to 19 residues. CDR3 amino acids: CASRLGTSGGSGGTGELFF. CDR3 coding DNA: TGTGCCAGCAGACTAGGGACTAGCGGGGGCTCCGGGGGCACCGGGGAGCTGTTTTTT.

This clonotype appeared many times. The genes are TRBV28 and TRBJ2-1; D is perhaps TRBD2 (6 bases). The CDR3 has 15 residues. CDR1 MDHEN and CDR2 SYDVKM come from the germline V gene. V lost 5 bases, J lost 2 bases, and 13 bases lay in between. In nucleotides, the CDR3 is TGTGCCAGCAGTCTCCCGCCTAGCGCCTACAATGAGCAGTTCTTC. Protein product: CASSLPPSAYNEQFF. The whole variable domain, filled in from reference TRBV28 and TRBJ2-1, reads DVKVTQSSRYLVKRTGEKVFLECVQDMDHENMFWYRQDPGLGLRLIYFSYDVKMKEKGDIPEGYSVSREKKERFSLILESASTNQTSMYLCASSLPPSAYNEQFFGPGTRLTVL.

This clonotype appeared a few times. The rearrangement uses TRBV6-2 or TRBV6-3 and TRBJ2-5, with 12 bases identical to TRBD2. Looked up from germline, CDR1 is MNHEY and CDR2 is SVGEGT. Unmatched junction bases numbered 10, after V lost 6 bases and J lost 2 bases. This CDR3 has 17 amino acids. As DNA, the CDR3 is TGTGCCAGCAGATTAACTAGCGGGGGGTTTCTTCAAGAGACCCAGTACTTC. This gives the protein CASRLTSGGFLQETQYF.

The chain uses TRBV7-9 and TRBJ2-3, with D possibly matching TRBD2 (5 bases). V was cut by 5 bases and J by 4 bases, with 19 bases left in between. CDR1 SEHNR and CDR2 FQNEAQ come from the germline V gene (reference sequence). The CDR3 contains 16 residues. CDR3 amino acids: CASSHPLEGLSDTQYF. In DNA form, the CDR3 reads TGTGCCAGCAGCCACCCCCTCGAGGGCCTGTCAGATACGCAGTATTTT.

The rearrangement uses TRBV5-1 and TRBJ2-1; 11 nucleotides match TRBD2. Per germline, CDR1 SGHRS and CDR2 YFSETQ. Losses at the gene ends were 0 bases for V and 5 bases for J; bases not matched to a gene: 7. This CDR3 region has 17 residues. The CDR3 bases are TGCGCCAGCAGCTTGGGCGGTAGCGGGGGGGCGAACAATGAGCAGTTCTTC. Protein sequence: CASSLGGSGGANNEQFF.

The chain links TRBV4-1 to TRBJ1-6; weak D call: TRBD1 (5 bases). CDR3 length equals 14 residues. The V gene's germline CDR1 is MGHRA and CDR2 YSYEKL. V was pared by 4 bases and J by 7 bases, with 11 bases between. In DNA, the CDR3 is TGCGCCAGCAGCCTCAGACGGGGCAATTCACCCCTCCACTTT. It translates to CASSLRRGNSPLHF.

As concerns this clonotype: A read error may account for a junction end that differs from germline. The rearrangement links TRBV20-1 to TRBJ2-5; the match to TRBD2 covers 8 bases. The CDR3 runs to 15 residues. Germline CDR1 and CDR2: DFQATT and SNEGSKA (reference sequence). CDR3 sequence reads: CSARGLAGGRETHYF. For the CDR3, the DNA is TGCAGTGCCAGAGGACTAGCTGGGGGTAGAGAGACCCATTACTTC.